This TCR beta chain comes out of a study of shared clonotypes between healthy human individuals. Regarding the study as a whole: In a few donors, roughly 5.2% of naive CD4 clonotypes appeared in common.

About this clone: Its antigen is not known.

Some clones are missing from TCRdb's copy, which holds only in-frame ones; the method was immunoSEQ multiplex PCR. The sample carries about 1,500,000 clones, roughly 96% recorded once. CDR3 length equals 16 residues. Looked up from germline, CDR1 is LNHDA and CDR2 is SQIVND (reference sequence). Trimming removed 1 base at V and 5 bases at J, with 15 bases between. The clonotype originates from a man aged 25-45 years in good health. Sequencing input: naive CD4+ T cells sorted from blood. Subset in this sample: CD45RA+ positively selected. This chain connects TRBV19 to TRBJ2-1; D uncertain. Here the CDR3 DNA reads TGTGCCAGTAGTATAGGCTCGTTGAACAGAAACAATGAGCAGTTCTTC. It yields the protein CASSIGSLNRNNEQFF.